These 5 T cell receptor beta chains were sequenced from one sample in a study of cytomegalovirus exposure and HLA in healthy donors. Primers: 60 Vbeta forward and 13 Jbeta reverse. The table came from immunoSEQ multiplex PCR; TCRdb's copy has only in-frame clones and leaves some out. Found here are about 40,000 clones, around 50% of them singletons; the top ten hold 9% to 14%. Sequenced sample: PBMCs. Receptors were obtained from a human donor in good health.

V usage is TRBV11-2 and J usage is TRBJ2-7, with D unresolved. The CDR3 length is 12 residues. Germline CDR1 and CDR2: SGHAT and FQNNGV. Trimming cost V 1 base and J 6 bases, with 7 bases left between them. CDR3 loop: CASSLGLGEQYF. The DNA of the CDR3 is TGTGCCAGCAGCTTAGGGCTTGGCGAGCAGTACTTC. Filled out from reference TRBV11-2 and TRBJ2-7, the complete variable domain reads EAGVAQSPRYKIIEKRQSVAFWCNPISGHATLYWYQQILGQGPKLLIQFQNNGVVDDSQLPKDRFSAERLKGVDSTLKIQPAKLEDSAVYLCASSLGLGEQYFGPGTRLTVT.

In this sample, this clone turned up a few times. The chain recombines TRBV15 with TRBJ1-5, with 9 positions matching TRBD1. Germline CDR1 LNHNV, CDR2 YYDKDF (reference sequence). V was clipped by 1 base and J by 7 bases; unmatched bases: 11. The CDR3 has 17 amino acids. The CDR3 loop is CATSRGTGGIVRQPQHF. Here the CDR3 DNA reads TGTGCCACCAGCAGAGGTACAGGGGGCATAGTAAGGCAGCCCCAGCATTTT.

The CDR3 loop is CASSFSGSSYNEQFF. CDR3 DNA: TGCGCCAGCAGCTTTAGCGGTAGCTCCTACAATGAGCAGTTCTTC. This chain connects TRBV5-1 to TRBJ2-1, with D perhaps matching TRBD2 (6 bases). In germline, CDR1 is SGHRS, CDR2 YFSETQ. With 2 bases removed from V and 0 bases from J, the gap between germline ends came to 9 bases. The CDR3 is 15 amino acids.

This chain links TRBV5-6 with TRBJ2-7; D perhaps matches TRBD1 (5 bases). The V gene's germline CDR1 is SGHDT and CDR2 YYEEEE. Trimming stripped 0 bases from V and 4 bases from J, with 8 bases between. The CDR3 runs 13 residues. CDR3 protein: CASSLEGNYEQYF. In DNA form, the CDR3 reads TGTGCCAGCAGCTTGGAGGGGAATTACGAGCAGTACTTC.

This clone was counted only a few times. J is TRBJ1-2 and V is TRBV7-6; 7 nucleotides line up with TRBD1. Germline CDR1 reads SGHVS; CDR2 reads FNYEAQ. The CDR3 totals 13 residues. V gave up 5 bases and J gave up 4 bases; unmatched junction bases: 4. DNA of the CDR3: TGTGCCAGCAGCCAATCAGGGGGCTATGGCTACACCTTC. Residues: CASSQSGGYGYTF.